The 18 T cell receptor beta chains in this list originate from one sample, sequenced in a study of Ad26.COV2.S vaccination and SARS-CoV-2 variants. As for treatment: some 20 received Ad26.COV2.S at low or high dose, single or two shots; 5 received placebo; per-sample allocation not given. Vaccine and placebo recipients were sampled on day 63 after the first injection. Here immunoSEQ multiplex PCR was the method, and the copy in TCRdb shows in-frame clones only, minus some. The sample consists of a few hundred thousand clones, around nine tenths of them appearing once. This specimen consisted of peripheral blood, obtained in a trial of Ad26.COV2.S vaccine versus placebo. The receptors were gathered from a person between 18 and 65 years old who received the Ad26.COV2.S COVID-19 vaccine or a placebo.

This clone has a handful of counts. The rearrangement uses TRBV27 and TRBJ2-1, with a possible D match to TRBD2 (5 bases). The CDR3 runs 15 residues. Per germline, CDR1 MNHEY and CDR2 SMNVEV (reference sequence). V was clipped by 6 bases and J by 5 bases, with 17 bases between them. The CDR3 DNA reads TGTGCCAGCAGCCGTACCCTAGCAGACAACAATGAGCAGTTCTTC. Its protein product is CASSRTLADNNEQFF.

This rearrangement joins TRBV13 to TRBJ1-3; D gene ambiguous. V was clipped by 2 bases and J by 0 bases, with 2 bases between them. The CDR3 is made up of 13 amino acids. Germline V CDR1 and CDR2: PRHDT, FYEKMQ (reference sequence). The CDR3 reads CASSLRSGNTIYF. CDR3 DNA sequence: TGTGCCAGCAGCTTACGCTCTGGAAACACCATATATTTT.

The J gene is TRBJ2-1, the V gene TRBV27; 7 nucleotides line up with TRBD1. CDR1 is MNHEY, CDR2 SMNVEV, per germline (reference sequence). This CDR3 comprises 14 residues. V trimming: 3 bases; J trimming: 4 bases; junction bases outside the gene matches: 3. CDR3 protein: CASSFGTAYNEQFF. CDR3 nucleotides: TGTGCCAGCAGTTTCGGGACAGCATACAATGAGCAGTTCTTC.

The J gene is TRBJ1-3, the V gene TRBV19; TRBD1 matches at 9 bases. V was pared by 3 bases and J by 4 bases, with 4 bases of the junction left unmatched. In germline, CDR1 is LNHDA, CDR2 SQIVND (reference sequence). The CDR3 runs 15 residues. The CDR3: CASSIGQGMGNTIYF. The CDR3 nucleotides are TGTGCCAGTAGTATTGGACAGGGGATGGGAAACACCATATATTTT.

The rearrangement uses TRBV3-1 (or the pseudogene TRBV3-2) and TRBJ2-7; D is undetermined. This CDR3 has 12 amino acids. Looked up from germline, CDR1 is LGHDT and CDR2 is YNNKEL (reference sequence). V lost 7 bases to trimming and J lost 4 bases, with 11 bases between them. In DNA, the CDR3 is TGTGCCAGCACCAAGGACGGGTACGAGCAGTACTTC. Translating it yields CASTKDGYEQYF.

The table lists this clone with a count of one. The chain recombines TRBV12-3 or TRBV12-4 with TRBJ2-7; D gene ambiguous. Trimming shortened V by 2 bases and J by 2 bases, and 4 bases separated the two germline ends. CDR3 length equals 12 residues. The DNA for the CDR3 is TGTGCCAGCAGTTTAAGTCCCTACGAGCAGTACTTC. Encoded protein: CASSLSPYEQYF.

In DNA, the CDR3 is TGTGCCAGCAGCTTAACGTCGGGGACTAGCGGGGCTCATACGCAGTATTTT. Its translation is CASSLTSGTSGAHTQYF. V is TRBV7-3 and J is TRBJ2-3, with 13 bases aligning to TRBD2. Trimming removed 0 bases from V and 7 bases from J; junction bases left unmatched: 7. Germline V lookup: CDR1 SGHTA, CDR2 FQGTGA. The CDR3 has 17 amino acids.

This rearrangement joins TRBV11-2 to TRBJ1-1, with 7 nucleotides matching TRBD1. Germline CDR1 and CDR2: SGHAT and FQNNGV. This CDR3 has 14 residues. V was pared by 2 bases and J by 5 bases, with 5 bases of the junction left unmatched. As DNA, the CDR3 is TGTGCCAGCAGCTTAAACAGGGGAAGGACTGAAGCTTTCTTT. Amino acids: CASSLNRGRTEAFF.

The genes are TRBV5-1 and TRBJ1-1, with 7 positions matching TRBD1. Germline V lookup: CDR1 SGHRS, CDR2 YFSETQ. V gave up 2 bases and J gave up 6 bases; unmatched junction bases: 1. CDR3 length: 12 residues. The CDR3 sequence is CASSLTGAEAFF. The CDR3 DNA sequence: TGCGCCAGCAGCTTAACAGGGGCTGAAGCTTTCTTT.

This clone turned up a few times. The chain is built from TRBV4-1 and TRBJ1-3; D ambiguous. Germline CDR1 reads MGHRA; CDR2 reads YSYEKL. This CDR3 is built from 15 residues. Trimming cost V 2 bases and J 4 bases, with 12 bases left between them. The CDR3 DNA reads as TGCGCCAGCAGCCAATCCCCGGTTAGGGGAAACACCATATATTTT. It yields the protein CASSQSPVRGNTIYF.

V gene TRBV6-1 combines with J gene TRBJ1-5; D remains unclear. The CDR3 is made up of 14 amino acids. Germline V gene lookup returns CDR1 MNHNS and CDR2 SASEGT. Trimming left V 2 bases short and J 4 bases short, with 9 bases between. This CDR3 is CASSESGYNQPQHF. The CDR3 DNA reads as TGTGCCAGCAGTGAATCGGGGTATAATCAGCCCCAGCATTTT.

The CDR3 loop is CASSYETGGAYEQYF. CDR3 sequence (DNA): TGTGCCAGCAGTTATGAGACTGGGGGAGCCTACGAGCAGTACTTC. The genes are TRBV6-6 and TRBJ2-7; perhaps D is TRBD1 or TRBD2 (5 bases each). V shed 3 bases and J shed 2 bases, with 14 bases lying between them. Germline V gives CDR1 MNHNY, CDR2 SVGAGI (reference sequence). The CDR3 totals 15 residues.

The rearrangement links TRBV20-1 to TRBJ2-7; D call uncertain. Germline CDR1 reads DFQATT; CDR2 reads SNEGSKA (reference sequence). The ends were cut back, 4 bases at V and 5 bases at J, with 9 bases in the middle. The CDR3 sequence is 11 residues long. The DNA for the CDR3 is TGCAGTGCTAAGAAGTCTAACGAGCAGTACTTC. Translating gives CSAKKSNEQYF.

This clone was seen once. CDR3 coding DNA: TGTGCCAGCCTCCCTGATGGCATCAACTATGGCTACACCTTC. It codes for CASLPDGINYGYTF. The chain joins TRBV5-6 to TRBJ1-2, with D unresolved. Between the trimmed V and J ends, which lost 7 bases and 2 bases, there was a span of 15 bases. CDR3 length: 14 residues. Per the germline V gene, CDR1 is SGHDT and CDR2 is YYEEEE. Together with reference TRBV5-6 and TRBJ1-2, the CDR3 gives the full variable domain: DAGVTQSPTHLIKTRGQQVTLRCSPKSGHDTVSWYQQALGQGPQFIFQYYEEEERQRGNFPDRFSGHQFPNYSSELNVNALLLGDSALYLCASLPDGINYGYTFGSGTRLTVV.

CDR3 in amino acids: CASSVEAGYYGYTF. The CDR3 coding sequence is TGTGCCAGCAGCGTAGAGGCAGGCTACTATGGCTACACCTTC. The V and J genes are TRBV9 and TRBJ1-2, with D unresolved. Trimming removed 0 bases at V and 3 bases at J, with 9 bases between. The length of the CDR3 is 14 residues. Germline CDR1 is SGDLS and CDR2 is YYNGEE.

The gene calls are TRBV6-6 and TRBJ1-2; the match to TRBD1 covers 8 bases. The CDR3 runs 14 residues. The trim removed 6 bases at V and 6 bases at J, leaving 9 bases unmatched. Germline CDR1 and CDR2: MNHNY and SVGAGI (reference sequence). CDR3 DNA: TGTGCCAGCAGGAACAGGGGGAAGGTTGATGGCTACACCTTC. It specifies CASRNRGKVDGYTF.

J is TRBJ1-1 and V is TRBV6-5; D gene uncertain. The CDR3 totals 15 residues. From germline, CDR1 is MNHEY and CDR2 SVGAGI. V gave up 2 bases and J gave up 2 bases, with 12 bases separating them. CDR3 residues: CASSYSPGLNTEAFF. DNA for the CDR3: TGTGCCAGCAGTTACAGCCCCGGACTTAACACTGAAGCTTTCTTT.

The chain joins TRBV11-2 to TRBJ1-2; D may be TRBD1 (5 bases). There are 14 residues in the CDR3. Trimming removed 4 bases at V and 6 bases at J, with 15 bases between. The V gene's germline CDR1 is SGHAT and CDR2 FQNNGV. Here the CDR3 DNA reads TGTGCCAGCAGCTCAGGGTCGGGAATTAATGGCTACACCTTC. It is translated as CASSSGSGINGYTF.